This paragraph covers one TCR beta chain sequence. Its target is unknown. These data come from a study of T cell responses to AZD1222 COVID-19 vaccine. Some clones are missing from TCRdb's copy, which holds only in-frame ones; the method was immunoSEQ multiplex PCR. This table holds about 140,000 clones, less than 95% found once. Study conclusions and caveats: Most donors were white British, females outnumbered males, and clonal diversity was possibly underestimated. Without day 14 samples, only post-peak T cell repertoires were studied.

Germline assignment: CDR1 MNHNS and CDR2 SASEGT. The V segment lost 3 bases and the J segment 3 bases; nucleotides outside the gene matches: 16. The length of the CDR3 is 19 residues. This clonotype was sampled from an adult who received the MenACWY meningococcal vaccine as a control. Specimen: peripheral blood, collected 28 days after the second dose of the MenACWY control vaccine. The V and J genes are TRBV6-1 and TRBJ1-5; 8 nucleotides agree with TRBD1. The CDR3 DNA is TGTGCCAGCAGTGACGTCTCTGGACAGGGAGCCCCGCTCAATCAGCCCCAGCATTTT. Translated: CASSDVSGQGAPLNQPQHF.